The T cell receptor beta chain described here comes from a study of response to subunit inactivated influenza vaccine. The CDR3 is 14 amino acids. Per the germline V gene, CDR1 is SGDLS and CDR2 is YYNGEE. V lost 4 bases, J lost 4 bases, and 14 bases lay in between. TCRdb redid the calling of the RT-PCR reads with MiXCR, one entry per CDR3 protein. Seen here are 500,000 to 700,000 distinct CDR3 sequences, 20% to 25% observed once, and the top ten hold approximately 3%. The data were also submitted as part of a second study, on T cells expressing NK-cell markers. That work adds: 5'RACE template switching built TCR beta cDNA with unique molecular identifiers. Seven donors tested HCMV-seropositive and one tested seronegative among the eight sequenced.

This chain links TRBV9 with TRBJ1-1, with a tentative D call TRBD1 (5 bases). The source of this sequence is a man aged 45-60 years who received an inactivated influenza vaccine. This material consisted of CD4+ T cells sorted from PBMCs, taken 11 to 12 days after vaccination. The CDR3 is CASSPGTAGTEAFF. The CDR3, as DNA: TGTGCCAGCAGCCCAGGGACGGCGGGCACTGAAGCTTTCTTT.